These 22 T cell receptor beta chains share one sample of origin, sequenced in a study of blood T cells in healthy people across ages. A second about 7 to 11 cycle PCR used barcoded and J-beta primers. Using its own MiXCR run on the 5' RACE reads, TCRdb lists one record per CDR3 protein. The sample contains 700,000 to 850,000 distinct CDR3 sequences, 40% to 65% of which appear only once. Sequencing used blood. These TCRs come from a man older than 75 in good health.

The chain uses TRBV5-4 and TRBJ1-2; TRBD1 matches 10 bases. Germline CDR1 is SGHNT and CDR2 is YYREEE (reference sequence). The V segment lost 6 bases and the J segment 8 bases; nucleotides outside the gene matches: 13. The CDR3 extends over 15 amino acids. The CDR3 loop is CASITGTGELSGYTF. The CDR3 DNA reads as TGTGCCAGCATAACCGGGACAGGGGAGTTGAGCGGCTACACCTTC.

The rearrangement joins TRBV2 to TRBJ1-1; D call uncertain. The CDR3 runs 14 residues. Looked up from germline, CDR1 is SNHLY and CDR2 is FYNNEI. Trimming pared 6 bases from V and 0 bases from J, leaving 11 bases between. The CDR3 coding sequence is TGTGCCAGCAGCCCCGAGTTGGTGAACACTGAAGCTTTCTTT. This translates into CASSPELVNTEAFF.

This chain joins TRBV20-1 and TRBJ2-5; 11 bases align to TRBD2. V trimming: 6 bases; J trimming: 5 bases; junction bases outside the gene matches: 14. The CDR3 has 16 amino acids. CDR1 and CDR2 from the germline V gene are DFQATT and SNEGSKA (reference sequence). CDR3 in amino acids: CSASRLAGGLGETQYF. The CDR3 DNA is TGCAGTGCGAGCAGGCTAGCGGGAGGTTTAGGGGAGACCCAGTACTTC.

This chain uses TRBV20-1 with TRBJ2-6, with 8 bases lining up with TRBD1. The CDR3 is made up of 13 amino acids. Looked up from germline, CDR1 is DFQATT and CDR2 is SNEGSKA (reference sequence). J gave up 12 bases and V 6 bases, and 10 bases lay outside the gene matches. In DNA, the CDR3 is TGCAGTGCACGGAAGACAGGGGCAAGCGTCCTGACTTTC. This translates into CSARKTGASVLTF.

This clonotype was seen a few times. The chain joins TRBV7-2 to TRBJ1-2; 7 nucleotides line up with TRBD1. V was pared by 5 bases and J by 0 bases, with 9 bases of the junction left unmatched. CDR1 and CDR2 (germline): SGHTA, FQGNSA. The CDR3 extends over 16 amino acids. DNA for the CDR3: TGTGCCAGCAGCCCGACAGGGACGGCCTCTAACTATGGCTACACCTTC. It codes for CASSPTGTASNYGYTF. Full variable domain (outside the CDR3, taken from reference TRBV7-2 and TRBJ1-2): GAGVSQSPSNKVTEKGKDVELRCDPISGHTALYWYRQSLGQGLEFLIYFQGNSAPDKSGLPSDRFSAERTGGSVSTLTIQRTQQEDSAVYLCASSPTGTASNYGYTFGSGTRLTVV.

This clonotype appeared a few times. The chain joins TRBV12-3 or TRBV12-4 to TRBJ2-7; D may be TRBD2 (6 bases). Trimming cost V 3 bases and J 3 bases, with 12 bases left between them. The CDR3 runs to 14 residues. CDR3 region: CASSFPDSGYEQYF. The CDR3 nucleotides are TGTGCCAGCAGTTTCCCTGATAGCGGCTACGAGCAGTACTTC.

The CDR3 coding sequence is TGCGCCAGCACAACCGACAGGGTTCAGGACTATGGCTACACCTTC. Its protein is CASTTDRVQDYGYTF. V usage is TRBV10-2 and J usage is TRBJ1-2; 7 positions agree with TRBD1. In germline, CDR1 is WSHSY, CDR2 SAAADI. This CDR3 contains 15 residues. V was pared by 7 bases and J by 3 bases, with 11 bases of the junction left unmatched.

CDR3 coding DNA: TGCAGTGCTAGACTAGTAGGAGGCTATGAGCAGTTCTTC. Translating it yields CSARLVGGYEQFF. The chain uses TRBV20-1 and TRBJ2-1; tentatively, D is TRBD2 (5 bases). Trimming took 2 bases from V and 8 from J, leaving 13 bases between them. The CDR3 has 13 amino acids. CDR1 is DFQATT, CDR2 SNEGSKA, per germline (reference sequence).

This clonotype has only a few counts. The rearrangement links TRBV6-1 to TRBJ2-1; 13 nucleotides line up with TRBD2. V gave up 8 bases and J gave up 9 bases; unmatched junction bases: 7. Germline CDR1 reads MNHNS; CDR2 reads SASEGT. CDR3 length: 14 residues. This CDR3 is CASLALAGGFEQFF. DNA of the CDR3: TGTGCCAGCCTGGCACTAGCGGGAGGGTTTGAGCAGTTCTTC.

DNA of the CDR3: TGTGCCAGCAGTTTGGACCGGTGGCAAAACATTCAGTACTTC. Its translation is CASSLDRWQNIQYF. This chain joins TRBV12-3 or TRBV12-4 and TRBJ2-4, with D unresolved. The length of the CDR3 is 14 residues. V lost 3 bases to trimming and J lost 5 bases, with 11 bases between them.

The chain combines TRBV20-1 with TRBJ2-1, with 7 positions matching TRBD2. V shed 0 bases and J 0 bases; nucleotides not matched to a gene: 2. Germline assignment: CDR1 DFQATT and CDR2 SNEGSKA (reference sequence). CDR3 length equals 15 residues. The CDR3 region has the DNA TGCAGTGCTAGAGAAAGCGGGGCCTCCTACAATGAGCAGTTCTTC. Residues: CSARESGASYNEQFF.

The V and J genes are TRBV15 and TRBJ2-1; possibly TRBD2 for D (6 bases). V dropped 0 bases and J dropped 6 bases, with 21 bases sitting between them. Germline CDR1 reads LNHNV; CDR2 reads YYDKDF (reference sequence). This CDR3 is 18 amino acids long. The CDR3 bases are TGTGCCACCAGCAGAGAATCGGCGGAGGGGCCGCGACCCAATGAGCAGTTCTTC. The encoded protein is CATSRESAEGPRPNEQFF.

The chain combines TRBV20-1 with TRBJ2-2; maybe TRBD2 (6 bases). V lost 3 bases and J 2 bases, leaving 13 bases between the germline ends. Germline CDR1 and CDR2: DFQATT and SNEGSKA (reference sequence). The length of the CDR3 is 15 residues. CDR3 bases: TGCAGTGCTAGGGGACTGGACACTAACACCGGGGAGCTGTTTTTT. It specifies CSARGLDTNTGELFF.

This clonotype came up once. The rearrangement joins TRBV7-9 to TRBJ2-5; TRBD2 matches 15 bases. The tail of the sequence fits TRBJ2-7 better, so the J call may be wrong. The CDR3 is 18 amino acids. Germline CDR1 SEHNR, CDR2 FQNEAQ (reference sequence). CDR3 nucleotides: TGTGCCAGCAGCTTAGGCGGACTAGCGGGAGGGCCCAGTGGCGAGCAGTACTTC. Translation gives CASSLGGLAGGPSGEQYF.

This rearrangement joins TRBV7-2 to TRBJ2-3, with D possibly TRBD2 on 5 matching bases. The germline V gene encodes CDR1 SGHTA and CDR2 FQGNSA. The V end lost 2 bases, the J end lost 6 bases, and 15 bases lay between the germline ends. This CDR3 region has 15 residues. CDR3 sequence (DNA): TGTGCCAGCAGCTTAAGGACGGGGAGTTGGGATACGCAGTATTTT. It codes for CASSLRTGSWDTQYF.

This clonotype was picked up one time. V gene TRBV20-1 combines with J gene TRBJ2-7; 9 nucleotides match TRBD2. Per germline, CDR1 DFQATT and CDR2 SNEGSKA (reference sequence). J was trimmed by 6 bases and V by 1 base; bases with no gene match: 7. The CDR3 has 14 amino acids. The CDR3 here is CSARARLAETEQYF. The DNA for the CDR3 is TGCAGTGCTAGAGCCAGACTAGCGGAGACCGAGCAGTACTTC.

The CDR3 region has the DNA TGTGCCAGCAGTTTAAGTCTAGCGGGGAGGGATGAGCAGTTCTTC. Encoded protein: CASSLSLAGRDEQFF. The chain couples TRBV12-3 or TRBV12-4 to TRBJ2-1; TRBD2 matches at 9 bases. This CDR3 region has 15 residues. The trim removed 2 bases at V and 8 bases at J, leaving 7 bases unmatched.

CDR3 region: CASSLEKGSLYF. DNA for the CDR3: TGCGCCAGCAGCTTGGAAAAGGGGAGCTTGTACTTC. The V gene is TRBV5-1, the J gene TRBJ2-7; D is perhaps TRBD1 or TRBD2 (5 bases each). The CDR3 has 12 amino acids. Between the trimmed V and J ends, which lost 0 bases and 12 bases, there was a span of 13 bases. Germline CDR1 and CDR2: SGHRS and YFSETQ.

The chain combines TRBV5-1 with TRBJ2-5, with a possible D match to TRBD1 (5 bases). With 5 bases removed from V and 5 bases from J, the gap between germline ends came to 13 bases. CDR1 and CDR2 from the germline V gene are SGHRS and YFSETQ. The CDR3 runs to 13 residues. CDR3 residues: CASRRTLAETQYF. The CDR3 region has the DNA TGCGCCAGCAGGCGGACACTTGCGGAGACCCAGTACTTC.

Ten or more counts support this clonotype. The chain has TRBV6-6 and TRBJ1-6; D is possibly TRBD1 (6 bases). The CDR3 covers 14 residues. The germline gives CDR1 MNHNY, CDR2 SVGAGI (reference sequence). V gave up 3 bases and J gave up 7 bases, with 10 bases separating them. The DNA for the CDR3 is TGTGCCAGCAGTTATACAGGGTCAAATTCACCCCTCCACTTT. Amino acids: CASSYTGSNSPLHF.

This chain uses TRBV20-1 with TRBJ2-1, with D possibly being TRBD1 or TRBD2 (7 bases each). Looked up from germline, CDR1 is DFQATT and CDR2 is SNEGSKA (reference sequence). The germline V and J ends were trimmed by 6 bases and 9 bases, with 24 bases remaining between them. The CDR3 extends over 15 amino acids. CDR3 residues: CSARGRLGPGGEQFF. The CDR3 nucleotides are TGCAGTGCAAGGGGGCGACTAGGCCCGGGGGGTGAGCAGTTCTTC.

This clonotype occurred a few times. The chain uses TRBV11-3 and TRBJ1-6, with D possibly being TRBD1 (6 bases). The CDR3 loop spans 16 amino acids. The ends were cut back, 5 bases at V and 7 bases at J, with 18 bases in the middle. Germline CDR1 SGHNT, CDR2 YENEEA. The CDR3 DNA sequence: TGTGCCAGCAGCATCTGGCATGGACAGCCCAATTCACCCCTCCACTTT. Its translation is CASSIWHGQPNSPLHF.